This is a list of T cell receptor beta chains from one sample in a study of molecular identifiers for immune sequencing clone quantification. From the PCR reads, TCRdb called clonotypes with MiXCR, one entry per CDR3 protein. Of hundreds of thousands of distinct CDR3 sequences in the sample, around 25% were seen once. The sequencing sample was made of naive CD8+ T cells from blood, with Jurkat cell RNA spiked in. These TCRs come from a human donor in good health. Some libraries in this study had Jurkat cell RNA spiked in. Both conserved end residues are part of each CDR3. A D gene is named only where the DNA matches it firmly. Where a row states a size, it is once, few, many or the class of an expanded clone; other rows omit it.

d_call: NA
v_call: TRBV7-2
clone_size: many
j_call: TRBJ2-1
cdr3_nt: TGTGCCAGCAGCTTAGTAACATTCAATGAGCAGTTCTTC
cdr3_aa: CASSLVTFNEQFF

d_call: TRBD2
v_call: TRBV19
clone_size: few
j_call: TRBJ2-7
cdr3_nt: TGTGCCAGTAGCGCAGTAGCGGGGACCTACGAGCAGTACTTC
cdr3_aa: CASSAVAGTYEQYF

d_call: TRBD1
v_call: TRBV3-1
clone_size: many
j_call: TRBJ2-2
cdr3_nt: TGTGCCAGCAGCCAAACAGGGGATAATACCGGGGAGCTGTTTTTT
cdr3_aa: CASSQTGDNTGELFF

d_call: TRBD2
v_call: TRBV2
clone_size: NA
j_call: TRBJ2-1
cdr3_nt: TGTGCCAGCAGTGAAAACCCCGGGACTACCTACAATGAGCAGTTCTTC
cdr3_aa: CASSENPGTTYNEQFF

d_call: NA
v_call: TRBV4-1
clone_size: many
j_call: TRBJ1-1
cdr3_nt: TGCGCCAGCAGCGAAGTGCTGGCGTGGAACACTGAAGCTTTCTTT
cdr3_aa: CASSEVLAWNTEAFF

d_call: NA
v_call: TRBV6-6
clone_size: many
j_call: TRBJ1-1
cdr3_nt: TGTGCCAGCAGCTTTCCGAGTGGTGTAGGAGCTGAAGCTTTCTTT
cdr3_aa: CASSFPSGVGAEAFF

d_call: NA
v_call: TRBV5-6
clone_size: NA
j_call: TRBJ1-4
cdr3_nt: TGTGCCGGCAGCCGTGCCCGACAGCCTGAAAAACTGTTTTTT
cdr3_aa: CAGSRARQPEKLFF

d_call: NA
v_call: TRBV11-2
clone_size: few
j_call: TRBJ2-3
cdr3_nt: TGTGCCAGCAGCTTCCGGGGGCGCTACACAGATACGCAGTATTTT
cdr3_aa: CASSFRGRYTDTQYF

d_call: NA
v_call: TRBV6-2/TRBV6-3
clone_size: NA
j_call: TRBJ1-1
cdr3_nt: TGTGCCAGCAGTTACTCTCGGGAAGTTTTCTTT
cdr3_aa: CASSYSREVFF

d_call: TRBD1
v_call: TRBV25-1
clone_size: NA
j_call: TRBJ2-1
cdr3_nt: TGTGCCAGCAGTGGAAAAGCCCGGGACAGCGGACGATACAATGAGCAGTTCTTC
cdr3_aa: CASSGKARDSGRYNEQFF

d_call: TRBD1
v_call: TRBV7-8
clone_size: few
j_call: TRBJ2-2
cdr3_nt: TGTGCCAGCAGCCACGAACAGGGGTTAGGCACCGGGGAGCTGTTTTTT
cdr3_aa: CASSHEQGLGTGELFF

d_call: TRBD2
v_call: TRBV2
clone_size: few
j_call: TRBJ2-7
cdr3_nt: TGTGCCACTAGTCTAGCGGGAAGCTCCTACGAGCAGTACTTC
cdr3_aa: CATSLAGSSYEQYF

d_call: NA
v_call: TRBV9
clone_size: NA
j_call: TRBJ2-7
cdr3_nt: TGTGCCAGCAGCGTATTAGGGACCGCCGGTGAGGTGCAGTACTTC
cdr3_aa: CASSVLGTAGEVQYF

d_call: NA
v_call: TRBV12-3/TRBV12-4
clone_size: NA
j_call: TRBJ1-1
cdr3_nt: TGTGCCAGCAGCCAGCCGGGGGAAAACACTGAAGCTTTCTTT
cdr3_aa: CASSQPGENTEAFF

d_call: NA
v_call: TRBV9
clone_size: few
j_call: TRBJ1-1
cdr3_nt: TGTGCCAGCAGCGTAAGGCCAGGGACATCTCCCGTGGGCACTGAAGCTTTCTTT
cdr3_aa: CASSVRPGTSPVGTEAFF

d_call: NA
v_call: TRBV10-3
clone_size: few
j_call: TRBJ2-3
cdr3_nt: TGTGCCATCAGTGAGTCGATCCCAGGGGGGAGCACAGATACGCAGTATTTT
cdr3_aa: CAISESIPGGSTDTQYF

d_call: TRBD1
v_call: TRBV30
clone_size: few
j_call: TRBJ1-5
cdr3_nt: TGTGCCTGGAGTACCGGGACAGGCGGTAGCAATCAGCCCCAGCATTTT
cdr3_aa: CAWSTGTGGSNQPQHF

d_call: NA
v_call: TRBV14
clone_size: many
j_call: TRBJ2-6
cdr3_nt: TGTGCCAGCAGCGCGGGACAGCTTGTCTCTGGGGCCAACGTCCTGACTTTC
cdr3_aa: CASSAGQLVSGANVLTF

d_call: TRBD2
v_call: TRBV7-9
clone_size: few
j_call: TRBJ2-2
cdr3_nt: TGTGCCAGCAGCACCCCCGAACTAGCGGGGTCCGGGGAGCTGTTTTTT
cdr3_aa: CASSTPELAGSGELFF

d_call: NA
v_call: TRBV12-3/TRBV12-4
clone_size: NA
j_call: TRBJ2-2
cdr3_nt: TGTGCCAGCAGTCCGACCCATCAAACCGGGGAGCTGTTTTTT
cdr3_aa: CASSPTHQTGELFF

d_call: NA
v_call: TRBV10-2
clone_size: few
j_call: TRBJ1-2
cdr3_nt: TGCGCCAGCAGTGAATCAGGGGCAGCTGGCTACACCTTC
cdr3_aa: CASSESGAAGYTF

d_call: NA
v_call: TRBV6-5
clone_size: many
j_call: TRBJ2-1
cdr3_nt: TGTGCCAGCGGGGGGCAGGAGTACAATGAGCAGTTCTTC
cdr3_aa: CASGGQEYNEQFF

d_call: TRBD2
v_call: TRBV20-1
clone_size: NA
j_call: TRBJ2-5
cdr3_nt: TGCAGTGCAGAAGGCGGCGGGGGGGAGGAAACACAAGAGACCCAGTACTTC
cdr3_aa: CSAEGGGGEETQETQYF